A selection of T cell receptor beta chains follows, all from one sample in a study of sequential checkpoint blockade in melanoma. Method: immunoSEQ multiplex PCR; TCRdb's copy keeps in-frame clones and lacks some. The repertoire includes about 32,000 clones, less than 85% of them detected once, and under 20% sits in the top ten. The sequenced sample was CD8+ T cells sorted from blood (inferred from file names), obtained from a patient given nivolumab and ipilimumab in sequence. The receptor source for this set is a human donor with melanoma. Both conserved end residues are part of each CDR3.

j_gene: TRBJ2-7; v_gene: TRBV11-2; len: 14; CDR3aa: CASSLDGTVYEQYF
j_gene: TRBJ2-2; v_gene: TRBV29-1; len: 17; CDR3aa: CSVEEGGAETNTGELFF
j_gene: TRBJ1-2; v_gene: TRBV2; len: 13; CDR3aa: CASPERGGYGYTF
j_gene: TRBJ2-7; v_gene: TRBV27; len: 16; CDR3aa: CASSLLPGTGMNEQYF
j_gene: TRBJ1-4; v_gene: TRBV5-1; len: 15; CDR3aa: CASSLVGQVNEKLFF
j_gene: TRBJ1-5; v_gene: TRBV23-1; len: 18; CDR3aa: CASSQSEEGASSNQPQHF
j_gene: TRBJ1-2; v_gene: TRBV5-4; len: 12; CDR3aa: CASRGQSYGYTF
j_gene: TRBJ1-5; v_gene: TRBV15; len: 14; CDR3aa: CATSRERDSQPQHF
j_gene: TRBJ2-1; v_gene: TRBV15; len: 12; CDR3aa: CATSRGSGEQFF
j_gene: TRBJ1-1; v_gene: TRBV19; len: 15; CDR3aa: CASSIKTRVKTEAFF
j_gene: TRBJ1-5; v_gene: TRBV4-3; len: 16; CDR3aa: CASSQGPGQGGQPQHF
j_gene: TRBJ2-5; v_gene: TRBV7-8; len: 14; CDR3aa: CASSHTSFQETQYF
j_gene: TRBJ2-5; v_gene: TRBV9; len: 16; CDR3aa: CASSVGTSTSKETQYF
j_gene: TRBJ2-1; v_gene: TRBV7-3; len: 15; CDR3aa: CASSLPEGPYNEQFF
j_gene: TRBJ2-7; v_gene: TRBV25-1; len: 16; CDR3aa: CASSPYPLGITYEQYF
j_gene: .; v_gene: TRBV19; len: 12; CDR3aa: CASSIDSYEQYF
j_gene: TRBJ2-7; v_gene: TRBV2; len: 12; CDR3aa: CASNRARGEQYF
j_gene: TRBJ1-3; v_gene: TRBV6-6; len: 14; CDR3aa: CASSRREEGNTIYF
j_gene: TRBJ2-1; v_gene: TRBV5-4; len: 13; CDR3aa: CASSFGAVNEQFF
j_gene: .; v_gene: TRBV9; len: 14; CDR3aa: CASSVGAGPPEQYF
j_gene: TRBJ2-7; v_gene: TRBV7-9; len: 15; CDR3aa: CASSVDRNRPYEQYF
j_gene: TRBJ2-7; v_gene: TRBV11-2; len: 13; CDR3aa: CASSLNRDYEQYF
j_gene: TRBJ2-1; v_gene: TRBV9; len: 16; CDR3aa: CASSVATRTGSNEQFF
j_gene: TRBJ2-5; v_gene: TRBV18; len: 15; CDR3aa: CASSPTPSGTETQYF
j_gene: TRBJ2-1; v_gene: TRBV27; len: 14; CDR3aa: CASSLRQPNNEQFF
j_gene: TRBJ2-3; v_gene: TRBV27; len: 16; CDR3aa: CASSSVWREGPDTQYF
j_gene: TRBJ2-7; v_gene: TRBV13; len: 15; CDR3aa: CASSLRGTHSYEQYF
j_gene: TRBJ1-1; v_gene: TRBV25-1; len: 13; CDR3aa: CASSELRGAEAFF
j_gene: TRBJ2-7; v_gene: TRBV29-1; len: 15; CDR3aa: CSVEAAGELDYEQYF
j_gene: TRBJ2-7; v_gene: TRBV9; len: 15; CDR3aa: CASSASGGPSYEQYF
j_gene: TRBJ2-7; v_gene: TRBV27; len: 15; CDR3aa: CASSPDPAGSYEQYF
j_gene: TRBJ2-7; v_gene: TRBV28; len: 14; CDR3aa: CASSFRRLTYEQYF
j_gene: TRBJ1-2; v_gene: TRBV4-3; len: 13; CDR3aa: CASSPSLEYGYTF
j_gene: TRBJ1-2; v_gene: TRBV9; len: 17; CDR3aa: CASSGWTGGVTDYGYTF
j_gene: TRBJ2-1; v_gene: TRBV7-6; len: 15; CDR3aa: CASSLSPGPYNEQFF
j_gene: TRBJ1-1; v_gene: TRBV30; len: 14; CDR3aa: CAWSNVLSNTEAFF
j_gene: TRBJ2-7; v_gene: TRBV28; len: 14; CDR3aa: CASTRGRYSYEQYF
j_gene: TRBJ2-5; v_gene: TRBV29-1; len: 13; CDR3aa: CSVPTGLGETQYF
j_gene: TRBJ1-2; v_gene: TRBV7-9; len: 15; CDR3aa: CASSSTGARWGGYTF
j_gene: TRBJ1-5; v_gene: TRBV5-4; len: 14; CDR3aa: CASSLQGSNQPQHF
j_gene: TRBJ2-5; v_gene: TRBV13; len: 13; CDR3aa: CASSSQGRETQYF
j_gene: TRBJ2-3; v_gene: TRBV15; len: 16; CDR3aa: CATSRTWGGTTDTQYF
j_gene: TRBJ2-7; v_gene: TRBV4-1; len: 15; CDR3aa: CASSHRGSEAYEQYF
j_gene: TRBJ1-1; v_gene: TRBV6-5; len: 13; CDR3aa: CASSPDRFTEAFF
j_gene: TRBJ2-3; v_gene: TRBV28; len: 16; CDR3aa: CASRTSGSGGPDTQYF
j_gene: TRBJ1-1; v_gene: TRBV5-4; len: 13; CDR3aa: CASSPGGNTEAFF
j_gene: TRBJ2-7; v_gene: TRBV2; len: 14; CDR3aa: CASRNAGGGYEQYF
j_gene: TRBJ2-5; v_gene: TRBV4-3; len: 15; CDR3aa: CASSQGVGNQETQYF
j_gene: TRBJ2-7; v_gene: TRBV9; len: 14; CDR3aa: CASSVAAGSYEQYF